The sample holds one count of the clone carrying this T cell receptor (beta chain). These data are taken from a study of blood T cell repertoires in COVID-19. Study-wide context: Both acute and convalescent COVID-19 samples were obtained from the United States, Italy and Spain.

The CDR3 has 17 amino acids. The trim removed 2 bases at V and 4 bases at J, leaving 7 bases unmatched. The germline gives CDR1 LGHNA, CDR2 YNFKEQ. TCRdb's table, derived via immunoSEQ multiplex PCR, lists solely in-frame clones and lacks some. Of fewer than 150,000 clones listed, 84% are singletons. This receptor was identified in a human donor in a cohort sampled during active COVID-19. The chain couples TRBV4-2 to TRBJ2-7; 14 bases fit TRBD2. Sequencing was performed on peripheral blood. In nucleotides, the CDR3 is TGTGCCAGCAGCCAACGACTAGCGGGGGGGCCCACTTACGAGCAGTACTTC. Its protein product is CASSQRLAGGPTYEQYF.